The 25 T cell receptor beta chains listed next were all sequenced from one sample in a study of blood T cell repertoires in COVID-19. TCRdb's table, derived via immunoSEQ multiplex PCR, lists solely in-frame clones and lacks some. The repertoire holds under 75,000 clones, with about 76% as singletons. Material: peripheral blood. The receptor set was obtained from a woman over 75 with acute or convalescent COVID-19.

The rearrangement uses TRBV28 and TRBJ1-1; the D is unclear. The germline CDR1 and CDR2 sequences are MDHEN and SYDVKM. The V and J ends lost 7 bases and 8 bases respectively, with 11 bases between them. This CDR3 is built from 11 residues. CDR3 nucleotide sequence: TGTGCCAGCACCTCGGCCGGGGAAGCTTTCTTT. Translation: CASTSAGEAFF.

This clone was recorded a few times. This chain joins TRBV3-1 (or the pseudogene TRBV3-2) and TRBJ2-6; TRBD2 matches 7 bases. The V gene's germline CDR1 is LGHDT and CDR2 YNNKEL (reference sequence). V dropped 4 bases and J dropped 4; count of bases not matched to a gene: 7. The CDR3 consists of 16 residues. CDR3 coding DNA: TGTGCCAGCAGCCCCGGGGAGGGTGCCGGGGCCAACGTCCTGACTTTC. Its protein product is CASSPGEGAGANVLTF.

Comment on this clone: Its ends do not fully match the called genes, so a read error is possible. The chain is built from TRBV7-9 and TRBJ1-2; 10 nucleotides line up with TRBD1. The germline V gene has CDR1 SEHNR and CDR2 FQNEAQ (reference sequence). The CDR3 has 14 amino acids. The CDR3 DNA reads TGTGCCAGCACCTTAACCGGGACAGGGGATGGCTACACCTTC. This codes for CASTLTGTGDGYTF. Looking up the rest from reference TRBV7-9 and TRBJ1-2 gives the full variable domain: DTGVSQNPRHKITKRGQNVTFRCDPISEHNRLYWYRQTLGQGPEFLTYFQNEAQLEKSRLLSDRFSAERPKGSFSTLEIQRTEQGDSAMYLCASTLTGTGDGYTFGSGTRLTVV.

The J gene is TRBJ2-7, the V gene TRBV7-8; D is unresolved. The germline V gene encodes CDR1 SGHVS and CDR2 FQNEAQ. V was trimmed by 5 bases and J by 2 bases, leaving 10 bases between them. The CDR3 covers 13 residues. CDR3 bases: TGTGCCAGCAGCCGAGGCATAGCCTACGAGCAGTACTTC. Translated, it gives CASSRGIAYEQYF.

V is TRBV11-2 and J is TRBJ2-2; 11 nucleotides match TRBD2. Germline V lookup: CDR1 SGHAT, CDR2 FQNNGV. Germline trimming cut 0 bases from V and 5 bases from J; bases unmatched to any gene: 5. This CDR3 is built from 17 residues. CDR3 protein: CASSLDLLAGATGELFF. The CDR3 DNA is TGTGCCAGCAGCTTAGATTTACTAGCGGGAGCGACCGGGGAGCTGTTTTTT. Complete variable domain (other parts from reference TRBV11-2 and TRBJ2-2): EAGVAQSPRYKIIEKRQSVAFWCNPISGHATLYWYQQILGQGPKLLIQFQNNGVVDDSQLPKDRFSAERLKGVDSTLKIQPAKLEDSAVYLCASSLDLLAGATGELFFGEGSRLTVL.

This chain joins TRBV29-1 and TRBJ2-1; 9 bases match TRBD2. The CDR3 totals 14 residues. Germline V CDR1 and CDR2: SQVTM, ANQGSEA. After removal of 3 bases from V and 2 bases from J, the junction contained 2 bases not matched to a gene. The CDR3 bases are TGCAGCGTTGACCTAGCGGGAACCTACAATGAGCAGTTCTTC. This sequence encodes CSVDLAGTYNEQFF.

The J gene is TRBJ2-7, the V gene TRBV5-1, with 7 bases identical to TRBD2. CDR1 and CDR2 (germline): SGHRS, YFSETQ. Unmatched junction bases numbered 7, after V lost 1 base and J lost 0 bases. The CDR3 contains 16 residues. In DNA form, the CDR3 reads TGCGCCAGCAGCTTGATTAGCGGGTCGAGCTCCTACGAGCAGTACTTC. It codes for CASSLISGSSSYEQYF.

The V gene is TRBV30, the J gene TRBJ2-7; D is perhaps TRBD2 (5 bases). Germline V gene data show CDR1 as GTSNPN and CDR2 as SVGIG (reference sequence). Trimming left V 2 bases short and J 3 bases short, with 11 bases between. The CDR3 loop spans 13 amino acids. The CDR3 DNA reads TGTGCCTGGAGTCCTGGAGGTCTCTACGAGCAGTACTTC. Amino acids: CAWSPGGLYEQYF.

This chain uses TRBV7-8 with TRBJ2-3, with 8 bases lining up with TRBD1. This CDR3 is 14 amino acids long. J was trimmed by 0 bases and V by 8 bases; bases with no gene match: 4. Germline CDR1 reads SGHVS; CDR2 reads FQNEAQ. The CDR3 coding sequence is TGTGCCAGCGGCGACAGGGGAAGCACAGATACGCAGTATTTT. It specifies CASGDRGSTDTQYF.

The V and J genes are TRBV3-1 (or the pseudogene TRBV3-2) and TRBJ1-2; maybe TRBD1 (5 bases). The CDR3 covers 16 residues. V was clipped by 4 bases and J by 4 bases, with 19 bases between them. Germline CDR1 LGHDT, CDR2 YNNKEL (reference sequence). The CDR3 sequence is CASSPNWGGRPYGYTF. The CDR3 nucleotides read TGTGCCAGCAGCCCCAACTGGGGGGGACGGCCCTATGGCTACACCTTC.

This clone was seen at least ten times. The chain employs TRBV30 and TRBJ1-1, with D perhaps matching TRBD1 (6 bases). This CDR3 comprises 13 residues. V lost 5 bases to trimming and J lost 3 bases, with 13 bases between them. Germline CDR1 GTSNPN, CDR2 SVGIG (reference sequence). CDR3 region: CAWEGGAYTEAFF. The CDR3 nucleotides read TGTGCCTGGGAGGGGGGGGCCTACACTGAAGCTTTCTTT. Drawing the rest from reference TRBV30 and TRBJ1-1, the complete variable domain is SQTIHQWPATLVQPVGSPLSLECTVEGTSNPNLYWYRQAAGRGLQLLFYSVGIGQISSEVPQNLSASRPQDRQFILSSKKLLLSDSGFYLCAWEGGAYTEAFFGQGTRLTVV.

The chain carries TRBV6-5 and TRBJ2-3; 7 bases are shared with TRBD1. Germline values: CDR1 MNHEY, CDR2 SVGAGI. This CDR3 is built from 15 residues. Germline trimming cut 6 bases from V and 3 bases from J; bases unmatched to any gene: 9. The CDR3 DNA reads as TGTGCCAGCAGCGGACAGGCTGGGGGAACAGATACGCAGTATTTT. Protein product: CASSGQAGGTDTQYF.

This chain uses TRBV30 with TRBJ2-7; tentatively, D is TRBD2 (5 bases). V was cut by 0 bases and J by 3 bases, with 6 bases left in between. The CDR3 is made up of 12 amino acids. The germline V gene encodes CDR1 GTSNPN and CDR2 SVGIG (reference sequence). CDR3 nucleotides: TGTGCCTGGAGTGTAGAGGGCTACGAGCAGTACTTC. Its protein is CAWSVEGYEQYF.

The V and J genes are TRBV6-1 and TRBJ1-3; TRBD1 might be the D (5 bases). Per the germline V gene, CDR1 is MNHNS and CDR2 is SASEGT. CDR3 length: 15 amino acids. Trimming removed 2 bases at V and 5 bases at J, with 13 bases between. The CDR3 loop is CASSEPRDFRNTIYF. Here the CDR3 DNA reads TGTGCCAGCAGTGAACCCAGGGATTTCCGAAACACCATATATTTT.

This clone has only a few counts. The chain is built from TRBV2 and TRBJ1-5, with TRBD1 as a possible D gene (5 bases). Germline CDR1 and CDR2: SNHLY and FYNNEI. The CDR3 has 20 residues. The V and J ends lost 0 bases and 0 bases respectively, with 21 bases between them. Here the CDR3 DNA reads TGTGCCAGCAGTGAAGCAGGGATGGCAGGGTCCTACAATAGCAATCAGCCCCAGCATTTT. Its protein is CASSEAGMAGSYNSNQPQHF.

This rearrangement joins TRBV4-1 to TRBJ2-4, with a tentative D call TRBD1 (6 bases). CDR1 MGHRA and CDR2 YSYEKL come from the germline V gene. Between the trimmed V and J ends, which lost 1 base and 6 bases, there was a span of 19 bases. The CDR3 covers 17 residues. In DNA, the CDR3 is TGCGCCAGCAGCCAAGGCCGAGGTGTGGGGGCGGGAAACATTCAGTACTTC. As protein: CASSQGRGVGAGNIQYF.

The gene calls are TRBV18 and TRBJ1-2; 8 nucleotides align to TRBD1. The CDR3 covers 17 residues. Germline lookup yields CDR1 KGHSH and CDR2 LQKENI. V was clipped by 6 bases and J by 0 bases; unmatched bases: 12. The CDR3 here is CASSLETGATTNYGYTF. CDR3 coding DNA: TGTGCCAGCTCGCTGGAGACAGGGGCTACCACTAACTATGGCTACACCTTC.

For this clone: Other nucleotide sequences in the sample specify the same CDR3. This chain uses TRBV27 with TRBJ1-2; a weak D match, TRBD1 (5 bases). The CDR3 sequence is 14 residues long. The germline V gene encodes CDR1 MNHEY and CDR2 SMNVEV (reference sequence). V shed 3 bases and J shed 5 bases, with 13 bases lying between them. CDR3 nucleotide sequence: TGTGCCAGCAGTTTGCAGGGTCGGGGGTATGGCTACACCTTC. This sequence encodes CASSLQGRGYGYTF.

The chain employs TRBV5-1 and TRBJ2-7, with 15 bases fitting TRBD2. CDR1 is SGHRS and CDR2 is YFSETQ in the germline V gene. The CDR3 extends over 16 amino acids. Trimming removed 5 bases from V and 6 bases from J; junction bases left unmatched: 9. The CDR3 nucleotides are TGCGCCAGCAGTCCAGGGGGGACTAGCGGGAGGATCGAGCAGTACTTC. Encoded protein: CASSPGGTSGRIEQYF.

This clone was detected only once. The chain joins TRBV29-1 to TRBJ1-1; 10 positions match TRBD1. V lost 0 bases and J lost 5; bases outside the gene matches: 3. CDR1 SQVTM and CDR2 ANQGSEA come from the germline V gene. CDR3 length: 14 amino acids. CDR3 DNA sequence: TGCAGCGTTGAAGATTGGGACAGGGGAACTGAAGCTTTCTTT. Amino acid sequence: CSVEDWDRGTEAFF.

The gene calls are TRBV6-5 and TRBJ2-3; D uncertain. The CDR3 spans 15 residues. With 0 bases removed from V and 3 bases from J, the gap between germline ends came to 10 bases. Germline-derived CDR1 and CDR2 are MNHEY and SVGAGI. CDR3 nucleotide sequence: TGTGCCAGCAGTTACTCGGCTGTGGTGACAGATACGCAGTATTTT. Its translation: CASSYSAVVTDTQYF.

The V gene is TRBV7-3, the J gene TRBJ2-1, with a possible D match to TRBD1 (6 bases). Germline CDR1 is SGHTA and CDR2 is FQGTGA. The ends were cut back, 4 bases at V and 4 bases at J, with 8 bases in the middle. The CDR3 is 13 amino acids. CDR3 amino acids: CASSSDRYNEQFF. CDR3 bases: TGTGCCAGCAGCTCGGACAGATACAATGAGCAGTTCTTC.

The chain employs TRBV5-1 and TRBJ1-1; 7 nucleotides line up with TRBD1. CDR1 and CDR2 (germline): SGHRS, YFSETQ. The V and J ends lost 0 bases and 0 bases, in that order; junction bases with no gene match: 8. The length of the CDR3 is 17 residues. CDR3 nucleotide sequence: TGCGCCAGCAGCTTGGAGGCAGGGGGAATCTTGAACACTGAAGCTTTCTTT. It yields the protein CASSLEAGGILNTEAFF. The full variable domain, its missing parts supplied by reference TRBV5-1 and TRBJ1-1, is KAGVTQTPRYLIKTRGQQVTLSCSPISGHRSVSWYQQTPGQGLQFLFEYFSETQRNKGNFPGRFSGRQFSNSRSEMNVSTLELGDSALYLCASSLEAGGILNTEAFFGQGTRLTVV.

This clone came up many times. CDR3 amino acids: CASSQGVRSGNEQFF. The CDR3 nucleotides read TGCGCCAGCAGCCAAGGAGTAAGGAGTGGCAATGAGCAGTTCTTC. The rearrangement links TRBV4-3 to TRBJ2-1; no reliable D call. Germline V CDR1 and CDR2: LGHNA, YSLEER. V dropped 1 base and J dropped 6 bases, with 13 bases sitting between them. The length of the CDR3 is 15 residues.

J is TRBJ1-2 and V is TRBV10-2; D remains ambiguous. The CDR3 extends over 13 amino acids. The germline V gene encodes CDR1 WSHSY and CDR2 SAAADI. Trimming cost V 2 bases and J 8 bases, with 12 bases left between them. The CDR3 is CASSEPSQRGYTF. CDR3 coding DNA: TGCGCCAGCAGTGAGCCCTCACAGAGAGGCTACACCTTC.